The sequence of this T cell receptor (beta chain) was determined in a study of blood T cells in healthy people across ages. With a J-beta primer mix and a sample-barcoded 5' primer, a second PCR ran about 7 to 12 cycles. TCRdb re-analysed the 5' RACE reads in MiXCR, keeping a single row per CDR3 protein. The sample contains 1.2 million to 1.5 million distinct CDR3 sequences, roughly 59% of which appear only once. The V and J ends lost 5 bases and 8 bases, in that order; junction bases with no gene match: 3. The germline V gene encodes CDR1 SGHRS and CDR2 YFSETQ. The CDR3 sequence is 12 residues long.

The sample consisted of blood. The sequence came from a man aged 18 to 35 in good health. The chain recombines TRBV5-1 with TRBJ2-1; 8 nucleotides align to TRBD1. CDR3 residues: CASRQGADEQFF. The DNA for the CDR3 is TGCGCCAGCAGGCAGGGGGCCGATGAGCAGTTCTTC.